The 13 T cell receptor beta chains below all came from one sample that was sequenced in a study of blood T cell repertoires in COVID-19. Produced via immunoSEQ multiplex PCR; TCRdb's table is partial and in-frame only. The sample yields tens of thousands of clones, about 84% seen once. Sequenced material: peripheral blood. The receptors were gathered from a woman aged 55-70 years with acute or convalescent COVID-19.

V is TRBV3-1 (or the pseudogene TRBV3-2) and J is TRBJ2-6; TRBD1 aligns across 9 bases. The J segment lost 1 base and the V segment lost 6 bases, leaving 4 bases of the junction unmatched. This CDR3 is 16 amino acids long. Germline V gene lookup returns CDR1 LGHDT and CDR2 YNNKEL (reference sequence). The chain's CDR3 is CASSMGQGSGANVLTF. The CDR3 coding sequence is TGTGCCAGCAGTATGGGACAGGGATCTGGGGCCAACGTCCTGACTTTC.

V and J are TRBV4-1 and TRBJ2-5; 9 bases align to TRBD2. Germline values: CDR1 MGHRA, CDR2 YSYEKL. J was trimmed by 4 bases and V by 3 bases; bases with no gene match: 3. There are 14 residues in the CDR3. The DNA for the CDR3 is TGCGCCAGCAGCCATGTACTAGCGGGAGAGACCCAGTACTTC. It translates to CASSHVLAGETQYF.

The rearrangement joins TRBV28 to TRBJ2-3; D remains ambiguous. Trimming stripped 2 bases from V and 1 base from J, with 4 bases between. Looked up from germline, CDR1 is MDHEN and CDR2 is SYDVKM. The CDR3 is 13 residues long. The CDR3 bases are TGTGCCAGCAGTTTACCGGGCACAGATACGCAGTATTTT. It specifies CASSLPGTDTQYF.

V and J are TRBV30 and TRBJ2-7, with 9 nucleotides matching TRBD1. The CDR3 consists of 14 residues. Unmatched junction bases numbered 11, after V lost 5 bases and J lost 6 bases. Looked up from germline, CDR1 is GTSNPN and CDR2 is SVGIG (reference sequence). The CDR3 nucleotides read TGTGCCTGGGTTACCGGGACAGGGAGATCCGAGCAGTACTTC. The encoded protein is CAWVTGTGRSEQYF.

This chain links TRBV13 with TRBJ2-7, with D maybe TRBD2 (6 bases). The CDR3 runs to 13 residues. The V end lost 0 bases, the J end lost 4 bases, and 7 bases lay between the germline ends. The germline V gene encodes CDR1 PRHDT and CDR2 FYEKMQ (reference sequence). In DNA, the CDR3 is TGTGCCAGCAGCTTAGGGGCGGGATACGAGCAGTACTTC. Protein sequence: CASSLGAGYEQYF.

This rearrangement joins TRBV29-1 to TRBJ1-3, with 7 bases that match TRBD1. This CDR3 has 16 amino acids. The germline V gene encodes CDR1 SQVTM and CDR2 ANQGSEA. Trimming removed 1 base from V and 2 bases from J; junction bases left unmatched: 8. CDR3 sequence (DNA): TGCAGCGTTGAAGGCGGGAAGGGGGCCACTGGAAACACCATATATTTT. Encoded protein: CSVEGGKGATGNTIYF.

This sequence joins TRBV6-5 and TRBJ2-1, with D maybe TRBD1 (6 bases). The CDR3 totals 15 residues. Trimming pared 6 bases from V and 3 bases from J, leaving 15 bases between. CDR1 is MNHEY and CDR2 is SVGAGI in the germline V gene. The CDR3 DNA reads TGTGCCAGCAGCGGCGACAGGTCCAACTACAATGAGCAGTTCTTC. The encoded protein is CASSGDRSNYNEQFF.

The chain carries TRBV5-5 and TRBJ2-7; 7 nucleotides match TRBD1. V lost 1 base, J lost 2 bases, and 6 bases stayed unmatched. Germline CDR1 and CDR2: SGHKS and YYEKEE (reference sequence). This CDR3 has 15 amino acids. CDR3 DNA sequence: TGTGCCAGCAGCTTGACCCCGACAGGGACCTACGAGCAGTACTTC. It translates to CASSLTPTGTYEQYF.

This chain links TRBV29-1 with TRBJ2-7, with a weak D call TRBD1 (6 bases). The germline V and J ends were trimmed by 2 bases and 0 bases, with 20 bases remaining between them. Germline loops: CDR1 SQVTM, CDR2 ANQGSEA. The CDR3 length is 17 residues. CDR3 sequence: CSVELQSGQTRSYEQYF. The DNA of the CDR3 is TGCAGCGTTGAACTCCAATCCGGACAGACCCGCTCCTACGAGCAGTACTTC.

This chain joins TRBV5-1 and TRBJ2-5; D perhaps matches TRBD2 (5 bases). Looked up from germline, CDR1 is SGHRS and CDR2 is YFSETQ. This CDR3 comprises 14 residues. V lost 4 bases and J lost 4, with 14 bases in between. The CDR3 protein is CASSPRGGAETQYF. As DNA, the CDR3 is TGCGCCAGCAGCCCGCGAGGAGGCGCAGAGACCCAGTACTTC. The variable domain in full, completed from reference TRBV5-1 and TRBJ2-5, reads KAGVTQTPRYLIKTRGQQVTLSCSPISGHRSVSWYQQTPGQGLQFLFEYFSETQRNKGNFPGRFSGRQFSNSRSEMNVSTLELGDSALYLCASSPRGGAETQYFGPGTRLLVL.

This sequence joins TRBV15 and TRBJ1-4; 7 bases are shared with TRBD1. After removal of 1 base from V and 4 bases from J, the junction contained 3 bases not matched to a gene. Germline V lookup: CDR1 LNHNV, CDR2 YYDKDF (reference sequence). The CDR3 is 15 amino acids. The CDR3 DNA follows: TGTGCCACCAGCAGAGGGACAGGTAGTAATGAAAAACTGTTTTTT. Its translation: CATSRGTGSNEKLFF.

J is TRBJ2-1 and V is TRBV11-1; 10 bases are shared with TRBD2. The CDR3 is 15 amino acids. J was trimmed by 8 bases and V by 5 bases; bases with no gene match: 9. Germline CDR1 SGHAT, CDR2 FQDESV (reference sequence). CDR3 in amino acids: CASSPLGAGGYEQFF. Written as DNA, the CDR3 is TGTGCCAGCAGCCCTCTGGGAGCGGGGGGGTATGAGCAGTTCTTC. Full variable domain (remainder filled in from reference TRBV11-1 and TRBJ2-1): EAEVAQSPRYKITEKSQAVAFWCDPISGHATLYWYRQILGQGPELLVQFQDESVVDDSQLPKDRFSAERLKGVDSTLKIQPAELGDSAMYLCASSPLGAGGYEQFFGPGTRLTVL.

V is TRBV7-8 and J is TRBJ2-7, with 7 bases lining up with TRBD1. V was pared by 3 bases and J by 4 bases, with 3 bases of the junction left unmatched. There are 13 residues in the CDR3. In germline, CDR1 is SGHVS, CDR2 FQNEAQ. In DNA, the CDR3 is TGTGCCAGCAGCTTTGGACAGGTTTACGAGCAGTACTTC. Protein product: CASSFGQVYEQYF.